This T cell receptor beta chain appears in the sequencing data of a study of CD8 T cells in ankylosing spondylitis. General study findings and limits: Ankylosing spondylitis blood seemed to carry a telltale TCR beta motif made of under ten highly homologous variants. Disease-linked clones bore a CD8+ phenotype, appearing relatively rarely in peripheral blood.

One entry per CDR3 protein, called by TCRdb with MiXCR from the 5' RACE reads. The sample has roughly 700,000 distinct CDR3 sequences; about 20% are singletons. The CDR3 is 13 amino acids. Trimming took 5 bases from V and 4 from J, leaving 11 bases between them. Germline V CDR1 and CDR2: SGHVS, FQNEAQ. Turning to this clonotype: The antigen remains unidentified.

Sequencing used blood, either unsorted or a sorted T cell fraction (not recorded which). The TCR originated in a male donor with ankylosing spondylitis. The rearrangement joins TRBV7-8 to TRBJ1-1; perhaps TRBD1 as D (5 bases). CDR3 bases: TGTGCCAGCAGCCCCAGGGTTAGCACTGAAGCTTTCTTT. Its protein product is CASSPRVSTEAFF. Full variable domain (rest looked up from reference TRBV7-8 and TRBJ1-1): GAGVSQSPRYKVAKRGQDVALRCDPISGHVSLFWYQQALGQGPEFLTYFQNEAQLDKSGLPSDRFFAERPEGSVSTLKIQRTQQEDSAVYLCASSPRVSTEAFFGQGTRLTVV.